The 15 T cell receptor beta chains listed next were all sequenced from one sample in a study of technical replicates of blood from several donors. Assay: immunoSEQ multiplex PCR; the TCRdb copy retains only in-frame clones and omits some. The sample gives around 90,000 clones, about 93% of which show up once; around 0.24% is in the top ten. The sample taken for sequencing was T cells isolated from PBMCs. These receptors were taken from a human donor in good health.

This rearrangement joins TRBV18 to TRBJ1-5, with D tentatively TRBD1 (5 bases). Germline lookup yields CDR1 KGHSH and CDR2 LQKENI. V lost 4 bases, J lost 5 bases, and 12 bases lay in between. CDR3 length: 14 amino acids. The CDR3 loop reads CASSRMDIDQPQHF. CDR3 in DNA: TGTGCCAGCTCACGAATGGACATTGATCAGCCCCAGCATTTT.

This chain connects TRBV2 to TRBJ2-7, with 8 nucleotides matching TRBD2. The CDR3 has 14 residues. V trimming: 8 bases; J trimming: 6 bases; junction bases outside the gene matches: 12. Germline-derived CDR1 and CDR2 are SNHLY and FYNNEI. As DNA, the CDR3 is TGTGCCAGCTTATATGTGGCGGGGGGTAGCGAGCAGTACTTC. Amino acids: CASLYVAGGSEQYF.

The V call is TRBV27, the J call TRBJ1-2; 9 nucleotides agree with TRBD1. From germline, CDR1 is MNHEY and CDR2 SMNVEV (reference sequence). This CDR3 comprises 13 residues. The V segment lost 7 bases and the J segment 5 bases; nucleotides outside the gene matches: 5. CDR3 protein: CASTDRGSYGYTF. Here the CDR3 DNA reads TGTGCCAGCACGGACAGGGGTTCATATGGCTACACCTTC.

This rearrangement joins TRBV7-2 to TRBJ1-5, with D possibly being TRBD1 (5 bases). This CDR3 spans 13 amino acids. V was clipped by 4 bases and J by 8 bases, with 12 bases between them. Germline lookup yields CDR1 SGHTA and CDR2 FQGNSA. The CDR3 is CASSSREKKPQHF. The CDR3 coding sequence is TGTGCCAGCAGCTCCAGGGAAAAGAAGCCCCAGCATTTT. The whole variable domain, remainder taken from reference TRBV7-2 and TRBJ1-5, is GAGVSQSPSNKVTEKGKDVELRCDPISGHTALYWYRQSLGQGLEFLIYFQGNSAPDKSGLPSDRFSAERTGGSVSTLTIQRTQQEDSAVYLCASSSREKKPQHFGDGTRLSIL.

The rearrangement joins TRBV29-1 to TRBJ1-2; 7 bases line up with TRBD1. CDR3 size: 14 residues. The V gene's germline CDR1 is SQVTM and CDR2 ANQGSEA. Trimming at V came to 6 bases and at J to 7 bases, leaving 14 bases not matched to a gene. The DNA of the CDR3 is TGCAGCGTAGGTATCGACAGGGAGGCTGGTGGCTACACCTTC. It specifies CSVGIDREAGGYTF.

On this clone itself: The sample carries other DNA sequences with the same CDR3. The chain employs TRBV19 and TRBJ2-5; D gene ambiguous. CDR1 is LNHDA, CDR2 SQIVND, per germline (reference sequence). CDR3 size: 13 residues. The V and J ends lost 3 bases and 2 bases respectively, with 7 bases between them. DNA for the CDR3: TGTGCCAGTAGTATTCGCGATCAAGAGACCCAGTACTTC. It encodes CASSIRDQETQYF.

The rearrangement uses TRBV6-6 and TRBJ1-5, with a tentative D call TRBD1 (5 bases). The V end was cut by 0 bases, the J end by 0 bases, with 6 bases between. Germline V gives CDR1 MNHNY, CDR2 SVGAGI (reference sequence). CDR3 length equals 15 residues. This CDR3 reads CASSYSTVSNQPQHF. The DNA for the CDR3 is TGTGCCAGCAGTTACTCGACAGTTAGCAATCAGCCCCAGCATTTT.

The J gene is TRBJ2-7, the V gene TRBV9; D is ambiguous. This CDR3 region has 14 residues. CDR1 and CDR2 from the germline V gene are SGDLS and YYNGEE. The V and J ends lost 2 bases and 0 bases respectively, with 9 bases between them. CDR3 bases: TGTGCCAGCAGCGTTTCTAGAAGCTCCTACGAGCAGTACTTC. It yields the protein CASSVSRSSYEQYF.

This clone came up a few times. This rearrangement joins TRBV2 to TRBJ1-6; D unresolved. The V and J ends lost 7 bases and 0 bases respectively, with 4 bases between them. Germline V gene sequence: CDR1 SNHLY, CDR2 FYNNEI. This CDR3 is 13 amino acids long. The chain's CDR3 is CASKSSYNSPLHF. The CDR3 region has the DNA TGTGCCAGCAAGAGCTCCTATAATTCACCCCTCCACTTT.

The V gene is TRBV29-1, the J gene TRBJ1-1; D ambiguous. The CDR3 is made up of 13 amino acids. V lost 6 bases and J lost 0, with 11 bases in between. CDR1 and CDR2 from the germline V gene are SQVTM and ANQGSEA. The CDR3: CSVSEGMNTEAFF. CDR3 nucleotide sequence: TGCAGCGTAAGCGAGGGAATGAACACTGAAGCTTTCTTT.

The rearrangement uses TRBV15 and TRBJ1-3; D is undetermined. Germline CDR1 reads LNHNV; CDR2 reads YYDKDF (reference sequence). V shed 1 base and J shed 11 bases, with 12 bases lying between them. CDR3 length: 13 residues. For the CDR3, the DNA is TGTGCCACCAGCAGAGGCGACCGACTCGCCATATATTTT. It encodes CATSRGDRLAIYF.

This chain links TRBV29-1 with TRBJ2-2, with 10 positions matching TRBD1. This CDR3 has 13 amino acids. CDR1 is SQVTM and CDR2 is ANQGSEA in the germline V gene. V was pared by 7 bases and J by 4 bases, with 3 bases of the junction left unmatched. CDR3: CSGGDRGTGELFF. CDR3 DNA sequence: TGCAGCGGGGGGGACAGGGGCACCGGGGAGCTGTTTTTT.

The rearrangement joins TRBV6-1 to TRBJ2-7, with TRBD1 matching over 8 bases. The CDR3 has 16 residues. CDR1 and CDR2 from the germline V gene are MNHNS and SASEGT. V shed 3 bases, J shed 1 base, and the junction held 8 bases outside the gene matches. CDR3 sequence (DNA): TGTGCCAGCAGTGAGGTATGGCAGGGGGCTTCCTACGAGCAGTACTTC. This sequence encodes CASSEVWQGASYEQYF.

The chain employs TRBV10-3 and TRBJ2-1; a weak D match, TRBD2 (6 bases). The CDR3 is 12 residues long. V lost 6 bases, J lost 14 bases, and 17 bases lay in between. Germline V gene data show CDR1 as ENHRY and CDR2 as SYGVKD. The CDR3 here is CAIRPGGGEEFF. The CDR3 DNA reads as TGTGCCATCAGGCCGGGCGGCGGGGAGGAGTTCTTC.

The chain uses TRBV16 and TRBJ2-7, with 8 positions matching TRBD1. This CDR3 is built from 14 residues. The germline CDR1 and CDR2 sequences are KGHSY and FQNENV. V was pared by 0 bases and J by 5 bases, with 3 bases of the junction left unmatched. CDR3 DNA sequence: TGTGCCAGCAGCCAATCCCGACAGGGGAACGAGCAGTACTTC. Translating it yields CASSQSRQGNEQYF.